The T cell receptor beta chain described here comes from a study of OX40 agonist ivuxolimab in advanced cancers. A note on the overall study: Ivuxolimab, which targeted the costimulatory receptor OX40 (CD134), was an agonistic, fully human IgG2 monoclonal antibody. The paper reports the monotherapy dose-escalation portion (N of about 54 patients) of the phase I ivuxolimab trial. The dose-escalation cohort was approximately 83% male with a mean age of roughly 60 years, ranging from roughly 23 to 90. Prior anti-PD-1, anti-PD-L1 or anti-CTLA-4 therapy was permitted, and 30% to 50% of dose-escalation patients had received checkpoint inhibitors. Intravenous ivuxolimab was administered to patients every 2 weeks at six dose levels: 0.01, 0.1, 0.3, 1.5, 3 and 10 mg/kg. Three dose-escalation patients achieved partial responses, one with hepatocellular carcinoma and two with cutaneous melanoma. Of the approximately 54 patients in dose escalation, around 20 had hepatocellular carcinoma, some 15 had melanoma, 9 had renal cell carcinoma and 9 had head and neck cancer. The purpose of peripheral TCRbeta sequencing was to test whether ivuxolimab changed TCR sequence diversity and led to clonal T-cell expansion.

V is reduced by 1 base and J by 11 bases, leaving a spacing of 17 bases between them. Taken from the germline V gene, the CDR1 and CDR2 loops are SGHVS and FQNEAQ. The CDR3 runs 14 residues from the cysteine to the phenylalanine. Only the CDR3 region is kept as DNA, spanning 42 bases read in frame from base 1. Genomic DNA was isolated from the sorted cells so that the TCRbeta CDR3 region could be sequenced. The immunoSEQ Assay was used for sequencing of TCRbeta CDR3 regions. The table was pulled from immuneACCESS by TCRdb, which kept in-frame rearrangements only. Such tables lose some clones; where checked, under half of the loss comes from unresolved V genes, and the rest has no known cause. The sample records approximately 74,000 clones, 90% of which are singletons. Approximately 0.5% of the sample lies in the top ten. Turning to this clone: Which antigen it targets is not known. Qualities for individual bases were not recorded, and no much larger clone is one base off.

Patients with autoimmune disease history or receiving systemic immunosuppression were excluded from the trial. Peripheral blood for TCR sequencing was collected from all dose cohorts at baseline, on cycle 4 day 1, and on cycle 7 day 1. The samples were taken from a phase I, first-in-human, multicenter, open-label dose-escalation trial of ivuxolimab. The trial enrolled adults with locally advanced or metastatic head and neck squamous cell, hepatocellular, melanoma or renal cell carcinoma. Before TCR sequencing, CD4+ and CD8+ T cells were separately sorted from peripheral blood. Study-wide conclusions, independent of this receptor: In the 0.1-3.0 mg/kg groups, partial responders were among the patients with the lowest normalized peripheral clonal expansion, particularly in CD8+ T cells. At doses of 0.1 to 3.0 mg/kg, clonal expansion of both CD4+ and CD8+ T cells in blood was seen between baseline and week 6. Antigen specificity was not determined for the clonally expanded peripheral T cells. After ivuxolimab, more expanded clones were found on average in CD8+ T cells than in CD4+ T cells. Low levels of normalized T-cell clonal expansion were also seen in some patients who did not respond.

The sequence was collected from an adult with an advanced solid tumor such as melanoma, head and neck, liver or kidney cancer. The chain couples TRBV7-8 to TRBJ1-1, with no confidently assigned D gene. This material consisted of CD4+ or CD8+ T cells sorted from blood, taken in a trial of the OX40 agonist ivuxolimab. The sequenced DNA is TGTGCCAGCAGCTTAGTTTCCGGGGAGGAGGTGGCTTTCTTT. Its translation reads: CASSLVSGEEVAFF.